This passage covers 2 T cell receptor beta chains from one sample sequenced in a study of T cell responses to AZD1222 COVID-19 vaccine. Sequencing used immunoSEQ multiplex PCR; TCRdb keeps in-frame clones, though not all of them. The table has more than 95,000 clones, over 90% seen once. The source was peripheral blood, collected on day 0 of AZD1222 vaccination. All receptors derive from an adult in good health.

Only one count was recorded for this clone. This chain's CDR3 is CASAWDYGAEQYF. The CDR3 coding sequence is TGTGCCAGCGCTTGGGACTATGGGGCCGAGCAGTACTTC. The genes are TRBV6-5 and TRBJ2-7; 7 bases align to TRBD2. V lost 8 bases and J lost 6; bases outside the gene matches: 10. CDR1 MNHEY and CDR2 SVGAGI come from the germline V gene. The CDR3 loop spans 13 amino acids.

The chain joins TRBV19 to TRBJ2-7; 8 bases are a match to TRBD1. Germline V CDR1 and CDR2: LNHDA, SQIVND (reference sequence). This CDR3 comprises 16 residues. V was pared by 2 bases and J by 0 bases, with 6 bases of the junction left unmatched. In nucleotides, the CDR3 is TGTGCCAGTAGTATACCGACAGGGGTGGGCTCCTACGAGCAGTACTTC. This gives the protein CASSIPTGVGSYEQYF.